Below, 24 T cell receptor beta chains from the same sample are listed, as sequenced in a study of cytomegalovirus exposure and HLA in healthy donors. PCR amplification relied on 60 Vbeta primers (plus 13 Jbeta primers). This table comes from immunoSEQ multiplex PCR, and its TCRdb copy is limited to in-frame clones, with some not included. This table holds 100,000 to 150,000 clones, 80% found once. Sample: PBMCs. The origin of the receptors is a man under 40 in good health and CMV-seronegative.

The V call is TRBV16, the J call TRBJ2-1, with 11 bases identical to TRBD1. Germline lookup yields CDR1 KGHSY and CDR2 FQNENV. The CDR3 is made up of 12 amino acids. Trimming took 0 bases from V and 16 from J; bases not matched to a gene: 2. CDR3 DNA sequence: TGTGCCAGCAGCCAATCGGGACAGGGGGAATTCTTC. Amino acids: CASSQSGQGEFF.

CDR3 nucleotide sequence: TGTGCCAGCCATCGGGGGACTAGGGACCATGAGCAGTTCTTC. This sequence encodes CASHRGTRDHEQFF. The V gene is TRBV6-1, the J gene TRBJ2-1, with TRBD2 identical over 8 bases. Germline V gene data show CDR1 as MNHNS and CDR2 as SASEGT. J lost 8 bases, V lost 8 bases, and 11 bases had no gene match. There are 14 residues in the CDR3.

CDR3 DNA sequence: TGTGCCACCAGCAGAGGAAGTAGTTTAAGTTACGAGCAGTACTTC. The encoded protein is CATSRGSSLSYEQYF. The V and J genes are TRBV15 and TRBJ2-7; D unclear. The CDR3 is made up of 15 amino acids. Germline assignment: CDR1 LNHNV and CDR2 YYDKDF (reference sequence). V lost 1 base and J lost 4, with 14 bases in between.

DNA of the CDR3: TGTGCCAGCAGCCTATTTAAATCGACAGAGACCAGGGAAGCTTTCTTT. Translation: CASSLFKSTETREAFF. This chain uses TRBV7-2 with TRBJ1-1; a weak D match, TRBD1 (5 bases). The CDR3 is made up of 16 amino acids. The germline CDR1 and CDR2 sequences are SGHTA and FQGNSA. The ends were cut back, 5 bases at V and 8 bases at J, with 24 bases in the middle.

The chain carries TRBV4-3 and TRBJ1-3, with D unclear. V was cut by 6 bases and J by 0 bases, with 15 bases left in between. The germline V gene has CDR1 LGHNA and CDR2 YSLEER. There are 16 residues in the CDR3. The CDR3 region is CASRKSGFASGNTIYF. CDR3 sequence (DNA): TGCGCCAGCAGAAAAAGCGGTTTTGCCTCTGGAAACACCATATATTTT.

This clone was counted only a few times. J is TRBJ1-1 and V is TRBV5-1; D is undetermined. The V end lost 0 bases, the J end lost 1 base, and 7 bases lay between the germline ends. The CDR3 sequence is 14 residues long. CDR1 is SGHRS and CDR2 is YFSETQ in the germline V gene. CDR3 loop: CASSLVHRNTEAFF. CDR3 sequence (DNA): TGCGCCAGCAGCTTGGTCCATAGGAACACTGAAGCTTTCTTT.

The chain is built from TRBV9 and TRBJ1-1; perhaps TRBD1 as D (5 bases). Trimming cost V 0 bases and J 0 bases, with 9 bases left between them. Germline-derived CDR1 and CDR2 are SGDLS and YYNGEE. CDR3 length: 15 amino acids. CDR3 in amino acids: CASSVAPGVNTEAFF. DNA for the CDR3: TGTGCCAGCAGCGTAGCACCGGGGGTGAACACTGAAGCTTTCTTT.

This chain connects TRBV12-5 to TRBJ2-3; D might be TRBD2 (5 bases). The germline V and J ends were trimmed by 1 base and 8 bases, with 10 bases remaining between them. Germline lookup yields CDR1 LGHNT and CDR2 FRNRAP. The length of the CDR3 is 13 residues. Here the CDR3 reads CASGLDSAGTQYF. The CDR3 DNA follows: TGTGCTAGTGGTTTGGACAGCGCGGGTACGCAGTATTTT.

CDR3 sequence (DNA): TGCGCCAGCGGAACTAGCGGGAGCCAAGATACGCAGTATTTT. Translating gives CASGTSGSQDTQYF. V is TRBV5-1 and J is TRBJ2-3, with 11 bases lining up with TRBD2. Germline CDR1 is SGHRS and CDR2 is YFSETQ. The trim removed 7 bases at V and 5 bases at J, leaving 6 bases unmatched. The CDR3 covers 14 residues.

This clone was recorded a few times. The V gene is TRBV19, the J gene TRBJ2-7; TRBD1 agrees at 12 bases. There are 15 residues in the CDR3. Losses at the gene ends were 5 bases for V and 3 bases for J; bases not matched to a gene: 5. Germline V gives CDR1 LNHDA, CDR2 SQIVND (reference sequence). In DNA, the CDR3 is TGTGCCAGTAGTTCGGGACAGGGGGCGGTCTACGAGCAGTACTTC. It yields the protein CASSSGQGAVYEQYF.

This chain connects TRBV11-2 to TRBJ2-2; TRBD2 aligns across 7 bases. CDR1 and CDR2 (germline): SGHAT, FQNNGV. CDR3 length: 17 amino acids. V shed 5 bases, J shed 6 bases, and the junction held 15 bases outside the gene matches. The CDR3 sequence is CASSENPGLGVPGELFF. CDR3 bases: TGTGCCAGCAGCGAGAACCCAGGACTAGGAGTCCCCGGGGAGCTGTTTTTT.

The chain combines TRBV6-5 with TRBJ1-5; 7 bases line up with TRBD1. Trimming removed 10 bases from V and 8 bases from J; junction bases left unmatched: 11. Germline V CDR1 and CDR2: MNHEY, SVGAGI. This CDR3 has 13 amino acids. For the CDR3, the DNA is TGTGCCATCGGAGGGGGCCTTACGGAGCCCCAGCATTTT. Translated: CAIGGGLTEPQHF.

This clone turned up a few times. The rearrangement joins TRBV28 to TRBJ1-2; TRBD1 agrees at 9 bases. The CDR3 extends over 15 amino acids. J was trimmed by 4 bases and V by 6 bases; bases with no gene match: 9. Germline V CDR1 and CDR2: MDHEN, SYDVKM. As DNA, the CDR3 is TGTGCCAGCAGGCCTACAGGGGGCGGTTTCTATGGCTACACCTTC. This sequence encodes CASRPTGGGFYGYTF.

This chain links TRBV25-1 with TRBJ2-5; TRBD2 matches at 8 bases. The end of the DNA aligns better with TRBJ2-7, so the J call may be wrong. The CDR3 sequence is 14 residues long. Looked up from germline, CDR1 is MGHDK and CDR2 is SYGVNS. The CDR3 DNA reads TGTGCCAACTCAATTCTGGGGACTAGTGGCGAGCAGTACTTC. Translated, it gives CANSILGTSGEQYF.

The genes are TRBV6-5 and TRBJ1-1; TRBD1 matches at 9 bases. The germline gives CDR1 MNHEY, CDR2 SVGAGI. The V gene end was trimmed by 6 bases and the J gene end by 3 bases; junction bases not matched to a gene: 2. The CDR3 is made up of 13 amino acids. The CDR3 sequence: CASSWDRDTEAFF. The CDR3 nucleotides read TGTGCCAGCAGCTGGGACAGGGACACTGAAGCTTTCTTT.

The rearrangement links TRBV5-6 to TRBJ1-4; the D gene is possibly TRBD1 (6 bases). CDR1 and CDR2 from the germline V gene are SGHDT and YYEEEE. CDR3 length: 14 amino acids. V dropped 4 bases and J dropped 8 bases, with 15 bases sitting between them. The CDR3 is CASSITGTPEKLFF. The CDR3 region has the DNA TGTGCCAGCAGCATCACCGGGACACCAGAAAAACTGTTTTTT.

The V and J genes are TRBV5-4 and TRBJ1-3; unclear D gene. Germline V gene data show CDR1 as SGHNT and CDR2 as YYREEE (reference sequence). The CDR3 is 16 amino acids. V lost 5 bases and J lost 0, with 15 bases in between. The CDR3 is CASSYAGTNSGNTIYF. The CDR3 nucleotides read TGTGCCAGCAGTTACGCTGGAACTAACTCTGGAAACACCATATATTTT.

As regards this clone: One end of the junction is discordant with germline, which a read error may explain. The identical CDR3 is also encoded by other nucleotide sequences in the sample. The gene calls are TRBV2 and TRBJ2-7, with D possibly matching TRBD2 (5 bases). The CDR3 is 13 residues long. Germline CDR1 is SNHLY and CDR2 is FYNNEI. CDR3 in DNA: TGCGCCAGCAGACTGGAAAGGGCGGGCGAGCAGTACTTC. This encodes CASRLERAGEQYF.

The J gene is TRBJ2-1, the V gene TRBV19, with TRBD2 matching 11 bases. With V trimmed by 3 bases and J by 0 bases, 7 bases remained unmatched. The germline V gene encodes CDR1 LNHDA and CDR2 SQIVND (reference sequence). This CDR3 region has 18 residues. CDR3 in DNA: TGTGCCAGTAGTATGTGGCTAGCGGGAGGCCTCTCCTACAATGAGCAGTTCTTC. This codes for CASSMWLAGGLSYNEQFF. Full variable domain (remainder filled in from reference TRBV19 and TRBJ2-1): DGGITQSPKYLFRKEGQNVTLSCEQNLNHDAMYWYRQDPGQGLRLIYYSQIVNDFQKGDIAEGYSVSREKKESFPLTVTSAQKNPTAFYLCASSMWLAGGLSYNEQFFGPGTRLTVL.

The gene calls are TRBV7-2 and TRBJ2-7; 8 bases are a match to TRBD1. V trimming: 5 bases; J trimming: 0 bases; junction bases outside the gene matches: 6. Germline values: CDR1 SGHTA, CDR2 FQGNSA. The CDR3 is 15 residues long. DNA for the CDR3: TGTGCCAGCAGCGACCGGGACAGGAGCTCCTACGAGCAGTACTTC. Translation: CASSDRDRSSYEQYF. The variable domain in full, with the rest retrieved from reference TRBV7-2 and TRBJ2-7, is GAGVSQSPSNKVTEKGKDVELRCDPISGHTALYWYRQSLGQGLEFLIYFQGNSAPDKSGLPSDRFSAERTGGSVSTLTIQRTQQEDSAVYLCASSDRDRSSYEQYFGPGTRLTVT.

The chain uses TRBV28 and TRBJ1-2; D remains ambiguous. The CDR3 length is 12 residues. Looked up from germline, CDR1 is MDHEN and CDR2 is SYDVKM. Trimming stripped 8 bases from V and 8 bases from J, with 15 bases between. CDR3 DNA: TGTGCCAGCGAAAACTACGGGGAGGGCTACACCTTC. It specifies CASENYGEGYTF.

V and J are TRBV28 and TRBJ1-1; 10 nucleotides match TRBD1. This CDR3 has 15 residues. The trim removed 6 bases at V and 5 bases at J, leaving 9 bases unmatched. In germline, CDR1 is MDHEN, CDR2 SYDVKM. CDR3 nucleotides: TGTGCCAGCAGCCCACTCGGGACAGGGGAGACTGAAGCTTTCTTT. Translation: CASSPLGTGETEAFF.

This chain connects TRBV6-5 to TRBJ1-4; 7 positions match TRBD1. The germline V gene encodes CDR1 MNHEY and CDR2 SVGAGI. J lost 7 bases, V lost 6 bases, and 11 bases had no gene match. The CDR3 is 15 amino acids. The CDR3 spells CASRGEIGGGEKLFF. The CDR3, as DNA: TGTGCCAGCAGGGGGGAGATAGGGGGCGGTGAAAAACTGTTTTTT.

This clone was found a few times. The rearrangement links TRBV6-5 to TRBJ1-1; 8 nucleotides match TRBD1. Germline loops: CDR1 MNHEY, CDR2 SVGAGI. The CDR3 extends over 14 amino acids. V was pared by 6 bases and J by 4 bases, with 7 bases of the junction left unmatched. The CDR3 DNA follows: TGTGCCAGCAGCCCAGGGGGCGGGAGCACTGAAGCTTTCTTT. Its translation is CASSPGGGSTEAFF.